Listed here is a single T cell receptor (beta chain). The antigen is not known. Library preparation (for TCRbeta) was performed with unique molecular identifiers. Each CDR3 protein is one row after TCRdb ran MiXCR on the PCR reads. The profile shows about 440,000 distinct CDR3 sequences, 43% of them singletons. This entry is derived from a study of T-cell reconstitution after alpha-beta-depleted transplantation in children. Study findings and constraints: TCRbeta diversity was high at day 60 in some patients (a result of surviving recipient T cells and thymic progenitors). T-cell counts and diversity were attributed mostly to newly produced T cells one year after transplant. About two months after transplant, alpha-beta T cells reportedly came from several hundred expanded graft clones.

The material was PBMCs, obtained before TCRalphabeta/CD19-depleted stem cell transplant. The receptor was derived from a girl aged 2 to 10 with aplastic anemia, due to receive a stem cell transplant.

The CDR3 DNA is TGTGCCAGTAGCCAAGACCATTACTGGAACACCGGGGAGCTGTTTTTT. Its protein is CASSQDHYWNTGELFF. The genes are TRBV19 and TRBJ2-2, with no clear D. Between the trimmed V and J ends, which lost 6 bases and 1 base, there was a span of 15 bases. The CDR3 is 16 amino acids. The V gene's germline CDR1 is LNHDA and CDR2 SQIVND (reference sequence).